This TCR beta chain emerged from a study of cytomegalovirus exposure and HLA in healthy donors. The germline gives CDR1 MNHEY, CDR2 SVGAGI. V was cut by 5 bases and J by 0 bases, with 7 bases left in between. The CDR3 extends over 13 amino acids. 13 Jbeta primers and 60 Vbeta primers were used for the PCR. Measured with immunoSEQ multiplex PCR; TCRdb has only the in-frame clones, and not every one. Among approximately 160,000 clones listed, roughly three quarters were seen once. Worth noting for this clone: No antigen is known for it.

Study-level findings and limits: In a later analysis, TCR association rates varied by HLA locus: DRB1 most, HLA-C fewest. In vitro, a few CMV-associated chains proved specific for CMV antigens. TRBV6-2, TRBV6-3 and some other V segments were unresolvable in 87-base-pair reads.

The sequence came from a male donor in good health and CMV-seropositive. The chain links TRBV6-5 to TRBJ1-1; D call uncertain. The sequenced sample was PBMCs. This CDR3 reads CASSPRMNTEAFF. DNA of the CDR3: TGTGCCAGCAGTCCCAGGATGAACACTGAAGCTTTCTTT.